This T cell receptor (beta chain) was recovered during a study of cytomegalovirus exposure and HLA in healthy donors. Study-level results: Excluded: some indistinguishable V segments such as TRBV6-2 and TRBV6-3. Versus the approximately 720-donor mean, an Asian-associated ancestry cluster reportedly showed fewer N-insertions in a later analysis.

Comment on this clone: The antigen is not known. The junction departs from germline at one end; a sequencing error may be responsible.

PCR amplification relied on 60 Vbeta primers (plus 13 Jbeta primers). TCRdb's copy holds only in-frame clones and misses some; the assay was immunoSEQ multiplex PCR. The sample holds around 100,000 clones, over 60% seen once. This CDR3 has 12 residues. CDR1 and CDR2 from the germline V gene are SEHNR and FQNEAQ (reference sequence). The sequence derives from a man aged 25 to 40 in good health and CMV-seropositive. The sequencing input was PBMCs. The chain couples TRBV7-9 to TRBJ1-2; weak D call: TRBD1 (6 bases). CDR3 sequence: CSSSLADSGYTF. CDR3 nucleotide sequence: TGTTCCAGCAGCTTAGCGGACAGCGGCTACACCTTC.